This T cell receptor beta chain was sequenced for a study of human T cells and chemical hapten exposure. Looking at the study overall: Patch tests put 0.01% DPC on the upper back, read at 6 days. Alopecia universalis, totalis or areata was present in patients who were mostly female.

Looked up from germline, CDR1 is SGHDN and CDR2 is FVKESK. The V end was cut by 2 bases, the J end by 2 bases, with 6 bases between. The CDR3 loop spans 13 amino acids. TCRdb independently ran MiXCR on the RACE reads; one entry per CDR3 protein. The sample carries approximately 80,000 distinct CDR3 sequences, about 6.8% recorded once. Time point noted: patch test 1, 2 weeks after DPC sensitization. Treatment of the sample: therapeutic diphenylcyclopropenone sensitization with weekly scalp DPC. This clonotype was observed many times. The source was whole blood, collected in connection with sensitization to the hapten diphenylcyclopropenone (DPC). The gene calls are TRBV14 and TRBJ1-1; no clear D gene. The source is a woman aged 25 to 45 with alopecia areata. Some clones in this sample may be carry-over from other donors' samples. The CDR3, as DNA: TGTGCCAGCAGCCAACCCACTAACACTGAAGCTTTCTTT. Protein sequence: CASSQPTNTEAFF. Based on the CDR3 plus reference TRBV14 and TRBJ1-1, the full variable domain is EAGVTQFPSHSVIEKGQTVTLRCDPISGHDNLYWYRRVMGKEIKFLLHFVKESKQDESGMPNNRFLAERTGGTYSTLKVQPAELEDSGVYFCASSQPTNTEAFFGQGTRLTVV.